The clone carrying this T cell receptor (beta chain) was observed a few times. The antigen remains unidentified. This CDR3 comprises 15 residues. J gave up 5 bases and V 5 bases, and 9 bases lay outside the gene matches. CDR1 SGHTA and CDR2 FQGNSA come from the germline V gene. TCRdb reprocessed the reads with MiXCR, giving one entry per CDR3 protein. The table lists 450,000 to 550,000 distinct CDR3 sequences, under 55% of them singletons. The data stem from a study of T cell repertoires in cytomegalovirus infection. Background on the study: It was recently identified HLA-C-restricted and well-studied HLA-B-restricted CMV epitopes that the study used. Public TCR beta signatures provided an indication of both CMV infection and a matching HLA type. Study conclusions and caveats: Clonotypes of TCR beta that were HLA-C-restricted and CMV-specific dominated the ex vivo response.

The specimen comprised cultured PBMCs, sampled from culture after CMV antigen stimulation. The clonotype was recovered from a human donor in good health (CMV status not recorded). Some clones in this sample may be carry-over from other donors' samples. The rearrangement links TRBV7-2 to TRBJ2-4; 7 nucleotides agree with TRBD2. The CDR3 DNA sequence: TGTGCCAGCAGCCCGTCGGGGCTAGCGGAAAACATTCAGTACTTC. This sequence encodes CASSPSGLAENIQYF.